The 21 T cell receptor beta chains presented below share a single source sample, sequenced in a study of post-analysis software for immune sequencing data. Study-level findings and limits: Five TRBV segments were significantly more frequent in patients than in controls. TRBV5-6, TRBV5-1 and TRBV20-1 were among these segments.

The antigens of these receptors remain unknown. Incorporated into the TCR beta cDNA libraries were unique molecular identifiers, which served to reduce PCR and sequencing biases. From the PCR reads, TCRdb called clonotypes with MiXCR, one entry per CDR3 protein. The sample shows hundreds of thousands of distinct CDR3 sequences, 30% of them seen only once. Sequencing was performed on blood. These receptors were taken from a girl under 18 with multiple sclerosis.

This clonotype was recorded a few times. The chain carries TRBV27 and TRBJ2-7; perhaps TRBD2 as D (6 bases). Between the trimmed V and J ends, which lost 11 bases and 7 bases, there was a span of 24 bases. The CDR3 loop spans 14 amino acids. CDR1 is MNHEY, CDR2 SMNVEV, per germline (reference sequence). In DNA, the CDR3 is TGTGCCGGCACCCGGGACTCCATCTACAATGAGCAGTACTTC. The encoded protein is CAGTRDSIYNEQYF.

The table lists this clonotype with a few counts. The rearrangement uses TRBV7-8 and TRBJ2-5, with no clear D. CDR3 length: 14 residues. Trimming took 5 bases from V and 0 from J, leaving 10 bases between them. The germline V gene has CDR1 SGHVS and CDR2 FQNEAQ. CDR3 DNA sequence: TGTGCCAGCAGCGCCATCGGAGACCAAGAGACCCAGTACTTC. Translation: CASSAIGDQETQYF.

The chain carries TRBV20-1 and TRBJ1-2, with 10 bases fitting TRBD1. The CDR3 is 14 amino acids. V shed 6 bases, J shed 5 bases, and the junction held 9 bases outside the gene matches. The germline gives CDR1 DFQATT, CDR2 SNEGSKA (reference sequence). CDR3 DNA: TGCAGTGCCTGGGGACAGGGGAAGTGGTATGGCTACACCTTC. It yields the protein CSAWGQGKWYGYTF.

This rearrangement joins TRBV20-1 to TRBJ2-5; 7 nucleotides agree with TRBD2. TRBJ2-7 matches the DNA end more closely, so the J call is doubtful. The CDR3 sequence is 13 residues long. Per the germline V gene, CDR1 is DFQATT and CDR2 is SNEGSKA (reference sequence). For the CDR3, the DNA is TGCAGTGCTAGGGGAGGGAAAACTTACGAGCAGTACTTC. It encodes CSARGGKTYEQYF.

DNA of the CDR3: TGCAGCGTGAACAGGGGTAATGAGCAGTACTTC. Amino acids: CSVNRGNEQYF. The chain combines TRBV29-1 with TRBJ2-5; TRBD1 aligns across 7 bases. Germline CDR1 SQVTM, CDR2 ANQGSEA. The CDR3 loop spans 11 amino acids. The junction had 9 bases not matched to a gene; V was cut back by 6 bases and J by 11 bases.

The J gene is TRBJ2-7, the V gene TRBV6-5; 7 bases align to TRBD2. The germline gives CDR1 MNHEY, CDR2 SVGAGI. The J segment lost 0 bases and the V segment lost 0 bases, leaving 11 bases of the junction unmatched. This CDR3 has 18 residues. The CDR3 region has the DNA TGTGCCAGCAGTTACTCAGCCCTAGCGGAGACTAGCTCCTACGAGCAGTACTTC. The encoded protein is CASSYSALAETSSYEQYF.

There are a few counts of this clonotype. The rearrangement uses TRBV12-3 or TRBV12-4 and TRBJ1-1; a possible D gene is TRBD1 (5 bases). The V and J ends lost 5 bases and 4 bases respectively, with 11 bases between them. This CDR3 spans 13 amino acids. The CDR3 here is CASSQMGGTEAFF. CDR3 bases: TGTGCCAGCAGTCAGATGGGGGGCACTGAAGCTTTCTTT.

There are a few counts of this clonotype. In DNA form, the CDR3 reads TGCAGTGCTAGAGACAGCCGCTCTGGGGCCAACGTCCTGACTTTC. The encoded protein is CSARDSRSGANVLTF. This chain links TRBV20-1 with TRBJ2-6; the D is unclear. Germline-derived CDR1 and CDR2 are DFQATT and SNEGSKA (reference sequence). V was shortened by 0 bases and J by 0 bases, with 6 bases between the two germline ends. The CDR3 has 15 amino acids.

The chain recombines TRBV7-2 with TRBJ1-5; weak D call: TRBD1 (6 bases). CDR1 and CDR2 (germline): SGHTA, FQGNSA. V dropped 8 bases and J dropped 2 bases, with 22 bases sitting between them. This CDR3 comprises 17 residues. CDR3 amino acids: CASCPVGGAQGNQPQHF. The DNA of the CDR3 is TGTGCCAGCTGCCCTGTCGGGGGGGCGCAGGGCAATCAGCCCCAGCATTTT.

This clonotype was seen a few times. V and J are TRBV29-1 and TRBJ1-2; TRBD1 aligns across 7 bases. Germline CDR1 is SQVTM and CDR2 is ANQGSEA. V lost 6 bases and J lost 4; bases outside the gene matches: 8. This CDR3 is built from 13 residues. CDR3 region: CSVERGQGYGYTF. DNA for the CDR3: TGCAGCGTGGAGAGGGGGCAGGGCTATGGCTACACCTTC.

This clonotype was observed a handful of times. This sequence joins TRBV7-2 and TRBJ2-5, with 9 bases lining up with TRBD1. The J call may be faulty, since TRBJ2-7 better matches the DNA end. CDR3 size: 15 residues. Germline V gives CDR1 SGHTA, CDR2 FQGNSA. CDR3 in amino acids: CASSTNRGHVDEQYF. The CDR3 region has the DNA TGTGCCAGCAGCACAAACAGGGGGCACGTCGACGAGCAGTACTTC.

This clonotype has only one observation. Since no conserved phenylalanine or tryptophan closes the CDR3, a read error is the likely cause. This rearrangement joins TRBV20-1 to TRBJ2-1; maybe TRBD2 (6 bases). The CDR3 contains 14 residues. V lost 2 bases, J lost 7 bases, and 15 bases lay in between. Germline lookup yields CDR1 DFQATT and CDR2 SNEGSKA (reference sequence). The CDR3 here is CSARLEGLLNEQFI. DNA for the CDR3: TGCAGTGCTAGACTGGAGGGCCTACTGAATGAGCAGTTCATC.

The chain is built from TRBV28 and TRBJ2-3, with 12 bases fitting TRBD2. The ends lost 7 bases at V and 1 base at J; junction bases unmatched: 9. CDR3 size: 17 residues. The germline V gene encodes CDR1 MDHEN and CDR2 SYDVKM. The CDR3 is CASNGPGLAGRTDTQYF. Written as DNA, the CDR3 is TGTGCCAGCAATGGACCGGGACTAGCGGGTCGCACAGATACGCAGTATTTT.

The chain is built from TRBV10-3 and TRBJ1-1, with D hard to call. The germline V gene encodes CDR1 ENHRY and CDR2 SYGVKD. This CDR3 is built from 14 residues. Trimming took 7 bases from V and 3 from J, leaving 15 bases between them. The CDR3 DNA reads as TGTGCCATCACGTACGGGTTGCTCGACACTGAAGCTTTCTTT. Encoded protein: CAITYGLLDTEAFF.

This clonotype has only a few counts. This chain links TRBV2 with TRBJ2-3, with a weak D call TRBD2 (5 bases). CDR3 length equals 11 residues. Trimming stripped 10 bases from V and 0 bases from J, with 5 bases between. The germline V gene encodes CDR1 SNHLY and CDR2 FYNNEI. The CDR3 sequence is CATGSTDTQYF. DNA of the CDR3: TGTGCCACGGGGAGCACAGATACGCAGTATTTT.

Of note for this clonotype: A junction end diverges from the germline sequence, so it may reflect a read error. V gene TRBV9 combines with J gene TRBJ2-5; D ambiguous. This CDR3 spans 14 amino acids. The germline V gene encodes CDR1 SGDLS and CDR2 YYNGEE. The CDR3 spells CASSTRLYQGTQYF. The CDR3, as DNA: TGTGCCAGCAGCACCCGGCTGTACCAAGGGACCCAGTACTTC.

The chain is built from TRBV6-5 and TRBJ2-1; TRBD2 matches at 10 bases. This CDR3 has 15 amino acids. J gave up 4 bases and V 6 bases, and 6 bases lay outside the gene matches. The V gene's germline CDR1 is MNHEY and CDR2 SVGAGI. The CDR3 loop is CASRAGLAVYNEQFF. CDR3 in DNA: TGTGCCAGCAGGGCCGGACTAGCGGTTTACAATGAGCAGTTCTTC.

In its sample, this clonotype was seen a few times. The rearrangement joins TRBV7-2 to TRBJ2-3; 7 bases map to TRBD1. V dropped 6 bases and J dropped 4; count of bases not matched to a gene: 10. The CDR3 covers 15 residues. Germline V CDR1 and CDR2: SGHTA, FQGNSA. The DNA for the CDR3 is TGTGCCAGCAGGCATGGGACAGCCGATGCAGATACGCAGTATTTT. Translated: CASRHGTADADTQYF.

V is TRBV20-1 and J is TRBJ2-1, with a tentative D call TRBD2 (6 bases). The J call is in doubt because the DNA end fits TRBJ2-7 better. The CDR3 is made up of 13 amino acids. In germline, CDR1 is DFQATT, CDR2 SNEGSKA (reference sequence). CDR3 DNA: TGCAGTGCTTGGGGGGAGTCCTACAATGAGCAGTACTTC. It yields the protein CSAWGESYNEQYF.

This rearrangement joins TRBV6-2 or TRBV6-3 to TRBJ2-1; TRBD2 matches at 8 bases. Trimming took 0 bases from V and 2 from J; bases not matched to a gene: 6. The length of the CDR3 is 17 residues. Germline CDR1 and CDR2: MNHEY and SVGEGT. The CDR3 loop is CASSYSTSGAPYNEQFF. The CDR3 DNA follows: TGTGCCAGCAGTTACTCTACTAGCGGAGCGCCCTACAATGAGCAGTTCTTC.

This rearrangement joins TRBV7-2 to TRBJ2-1, with 10 bases identical to TRBD2. Germline V CDR1 and CDR2: SGHTA, FQGNSA. V shed 5 bases and J 4 bases; nucleotides not matched to a gene: 17. The CDR3 length is 19 residues. This CDR3 reads CASSPRPPRTSGLYNEQFF. CDR3 nucleotide sequence: TGTGCCAGCAGCCCCCGCCCCCCGAGGACTAGCGGACTATACAATGAGCAGTTCTTC.